This entry lists 28 T cell receptor beta chains sequenced from one sample in a study of beta chain features in type 1 diabetes. Study findings and constraints: Across all four CD4+ subsets, people with type 1 diabetes showed modestly shorter TCRB CDR3s.

What these receptors recognize is not known. The investigators reverse transcribed all of the isolated RNA, so they sequenced expressed TCRB transcripts. The repertoire was sequenced with immunoSEQ multiplex PCR; TCRdb's copy has only in-frame clones and lacks some. The sample holds roughly 730,000 clones, around an eighth seen once. What was sequenced was naive CD4+ T cells from blood. These receptors were obtained from a man aged 18 to 29 with type 1 diabetes.

Here the CDR3 reads CASSMPGHGDEQFF. CDR3 sequence (DNA): TGTGCCAGCAGTATGCCGGGCCACGGGGATGAGCAGTTCTTC. The chain uses TRBV6-1 and TRBJ2-1, with TRBD2 as a possible D gene (5 bases). Germline V gene lookup returns CDR1 MNHNS and CDR2 SASEGT. Trimming pared 5 bases from V and 8 bases from J, leaving 16 bases between. This CDR3 spans 14 amino acids.

This clone was seen a few times. V usage is TRBV13 and J usage is TRBJ2-7; 7 bases agree with TRBD1. After removal of 5 bases from V and 5 bases from J, the junction contained 9 bases not matched to a gene. In germline, CDR1 is PRHDT, CDR2 FYEKMQ (reference sequence). The CDR3 sequence is 14 residues long. CDR3 bases: TGTGCCAGCAGCACCCCGACAGGGCCCCACGAGCAGTACTTC. Amino acid sequence: CASSTPTGPHEQYF.

This clone showed up just a few times. The rearrangement joins TRBV15 to TRBJ1-2, with D perhaps matching TRBD1 (5 bases). Deletions cut 6 bases from V and 0 bases from J, with 11 bases between. The CDR3 covers 14 residues. CDR1 and CDR2 (germline): LNHNV, YYDKDF (reference sequence). The CDR3 protein is CATSMGTSNYGYTF. The DNA for the CDR3 is TGTGCCACCAGTATGGGGACCTCTAACTATGGCTACACCTTC.

The chain is built from TRBV6-5 and TRBJ1-2; D gene unclear. Deletions cut 5 bases from V and 5 bases from J, with 12 bases between. Germline CDR1 reads MNHEY; CDR2 reads SVGAGI. CDR3 size: 13 residues. This CDR3 reads CASSPDRGYGYTF. CDR3 DNA sequence: TGTGCCAGCAGTCCCGACCGCGGTTATGGCTACACCTTC.

The chain links TRBV7-6 to TRBJ2-7; tentative D call: TRBD1 (7 bases). Germline lookup yields CDR1 SGHVS and CDR2 FNYEAQ. The CDR3 covers 14 residues. The V and J ends lost 2 bases and 6 bases respectively, with 14 bases between them. CDR3 bases: TGTGCCAGCAGCTTACCCTACAGGGGAGGCGAGCAGTACTTC. This translates into CASSLPYRGGEQYF.

The chain has TRBV25-1 and TRBJ2-7; 8 bases fit TRBD1. Germline CDR1 reads MGHDK; CDR2 reads SYGVNS. J was trimmed by 5 bases and V by 1 base; bases with no gene match: 7. CDR3 length: 15 residues. The CDR3 here is CASSESAGGRNEQYF. The CDR3 coding sequence is TGTGCCAGCAGTGAATCCGCAGGGGGCAGGAACGAGCAGTACTTC.

This rearrangement joins TRBV5-6 to TRBJ2-7, with 9 bases lining up with TRBD1. This CDR3 region has 13 residues. V gave up 2 bases and J gave up 5 bases; unmatched junction bases: 2. The germline CDR1 and CDR2 sequences are SGHDT and YYEEEE. CDR3 region: CASSFGDRDEQYF. Written as DNA, the CDR3 is TGTGCCAGCAGCTTCGGGGACAGGGACGAGCAGTACTTC.

Written as DNA, the CDR3 is TGTGCCAGCTCACCAACCGGGACAGGGAACCGGGGCTACACCTTC. Protein sequence: CASSPTGTGNRGYTF. V and J are TRBV18 and TRBJ1-2; 9 bases map to TRBD1. Germline CDR1 KGHSH, CDR2 LQKENI. V lost 2 bases, J lost 8 bases, and 9 bases stayed unmatched. CDR3 size: 15 residues.

This chain connects TRBV20-1 to TRBJ1-3; D is unresolved. The germline gives CDR1 DFQATT, CDR2 SNEGSKA (reference sequence). The CDR3 is made up of 11 amino acids. V lost 5 bases to trimming and J lost 8 bases, with 10 bases between them. For the CDR3, the DNA is TGCAGTGCTCGAATCGGGGACACCATATATTTT. This codes for CSARIGDTIYF.

There are a few counts of this clone. The V call is TRBV7-9, the J call TRBJ1-5; 7 bases are a match to TRBD1. The CDR3 totals 13 residues. The J segment lost 6 bases and the V segment lost 8 bases, leaving 7 bases of the junction unmatched. Germline values: CDR1 SEHNR, CDR2 FQNEAQ (reference sequence). The DNA of the CDR3 is TGTGCCAGCGGCCAGGGGGTGGGTCAGCCCCAGCATTTT. Its protein is CASGQGVGQPQHF.

In this sample, this clone turned up a few times. This chain joins TRBV5-8 and TRBJ1-2, with D possibly being TRBD1 (5 bases). Germline CDR1 reads SGHTS; CDR2 reads YDEGEE. The CDR3 sequence is 13 residues long. Trimming removed 6 bases from V and 7 bases from J, with 16 bases in between. CDR3 region: CASNTLGVFGYTF. The CDR3 DNA follows: TGTGCCAGCAACACCCTGGGGGTATTTGGCTACACCTTC.

In its sample, this clone was seen a few times. The chain has TRBV5-6 and TRBJ1-6; D not certain. The CDR3 runs to 13 residues. The germline V gene encodes CDR1 SGHDT and CDR2 YYEEEE. V lost 0 bases, J lost 8 bases, and 6 bases lay in between. The CDR3 reads CASSLGRDSPLHF. The DNA for the CDR3 is TGTGCCAGCAGCTTGGGTCGGGATTCACCCCTCCACTTT.

The rearrangement uses TRBV30 and TRBJ1-3, with 8 bases lining up with TRBD1. The J segment lost 2 bases and the V segment lost 3 bases, leaving 6 bases of the junction unmatched. CDR1 and CDR2 (germline): GTSNPN, SVGIG (reference sequence). The CDR3 contains 15 residues. The CDR3 DNA sequence: TGTGCCTGGAGACCGGAACAGGGGGCTGGAAACACCATATATTTT. It codes for CAWRPEQGAGNTIYF.

This clone was seen a handful of times. The V call is TRBV27, the J call TRBJ2-7, with TRBD2 matching 12 bases. V was clipped by 6 bases and J by 2 bases; unmatched bases: 5. This CDR3 region has 15 residues. Germline assignment: CDR1 MNHEY and CDR2 SMNVEV (reference sequence). The CDR3 sequence is CASSRLAGGTYEQYF. The DNA of the CDR3 is TGTGCCAGCAGCAGGCTAGCGGGGGGGACCTACGAGCAGTACTTC.

DNA of the CDR3: TGTGCCACCGGGGGCGTTGACTATGGCTACACCTTC. Its protein is CATGGVDYGYTF. The chain combines TRBV2 with TRBJ1-2; a possible D gene is TRBD1 (6 bases). The CDR3 totals 12 residues. V lost 10 bases and J 3 bases, leaving 12 bases between the germline ends. The germline V gene encodes CDR1 SNHLY and CDR2 FYNNEI.

In its sample, this clone was seen a few times. The chain links TRBV19 to TRBJ2-5; no clear D. Germline V gene sequence: CDR1 LNHDA, CDR2 SQIVND (reference sequence). The V gene lost 10 bases and the J gene lost 5 bases, with 20 bases spanning the gap. This CDR3 region has 14 residues. This chain's CDR3 is CATSSPPRLETQYF. DNA of the CDR3: TGTGCCACTTCAAGCCCTCCTAGGCTCGAGACCCAGTACTTC.

This clone was picked up a small number of times. The gene calls are TRBV12-2 and TRBJ2-7; the table gives TRBD1 as D, unverified against the DNA. TRBV12-2 is assigned pseudogene status. The CDR3 contains 11 residues. DNA of the CDR3: TGTGCAAGTCGCTCAGGGGGTGGGCAGTACTTC. Translation: CASRSGGGQYF.

The chain joins TRBV7-9 to TRBJ2-6; 8 bases agree with TRBD1. The V gene end was trimmed by 5 bases and the J gene end by 4 bases; junction bases not matched to a gene: 7. This CDR3 region has 16 residues. CDR1 and CDR2 from the germline V gene are SEHNR and FQNEAQ (reference sequence). The CDR3 is CASSLVQGAGANVLTF. DNA for the CDR3: TGTGCCAGCAGCCTGGTCCAGGGGGCAGGGGCCAACGTCCTGACTTTC.

The chain couples TRBV30 to TRBJ1-5; 7 bases match TRBD1. Germline loops: CDR1 GTSNPN, CDR2 SVGIG (reference sequence). Trimming took 5 bases from V and 6 from J; bases not matched to a gene: 7. The CDR3 has 13 amino acids. CDR3 nucleotides: TGTGCCTGGTCAACAGGGGTATCTCAGCCCCAGCATTTT. It specifies CAWSTGVSQPQHF.

This clone has a handful of counts. The chain joins TRBV30 to TRBJ2-3; the match to TRBD2 covers 10 bases. After removal of 0 bases from V and 0 bases from J, the junction contained 6 bases not matched to a gene. The germline CDR1 and CDR2 sequences are GTSNPN and SVGIG (reference sequence). This CDR3 has 17 amino acids. The CDR3 is CAWSVSRTSGSTDTQYF. The CDR3 DNA is TGTGCCTGGAGTGTATCCAGGACTAGCGGAAGCACAGATACGCAGTATTTT.

This clone has more than one count but fewer than ten. Other nucleotide sequences from this sample produce the same CDR3. The gene calls are TRBV7-7 and TRBJ2-2; weak D call: TRBD2 (5 bases). In germline, CDR1 is SSHAT, CDR2 FNYEAQ (reference sequence). V lost 5 bases and J lost 2, with 9 bases in between. The CDR3 is made up of 14 amino acids. The CDR3 here is CASSPGLNTGELFF. The CDR3 bases are TGTGCCAGCAGCCCCGGACTCAACACCGGGGAGCTGTTTTTT.

Comments on this clone: Additional DNA sequences in this sample encode the identical CDR3. J is TRBJ2-7 and V is TRBV9; D remains unclear. The germline V and J ends were trimmed by 0 bases and 2 bases, with 6 bases remaining between them. Germline V gene lookup returns CDR1 SGDLS and CDR2 YYNGEE. This CDR3 spans 13 amino acids. CDR3 in amino acids: CASSVGPTYEQYF. CDR3 bases: TGTGCCAGCAGCGTAGGCCCCACCTACGAGCAGTACTTC.

Concerning this clone: The junction departs from germline at one end; a sequencing error may be responsible. This chain joins TRBV30 and TRBJ2-5; no definite D call. Germline V gene lookup returns CDR1 GTSNPN and CDR2 SVGIG (reference sequence). The CDR3 has 11 amino acids. Written as DNA, the CDR3 is TGTGCCTGGAGTCCTCGCCAGGCCCTGAACTTC. Its protein product is CAWSPRQALNF.

The chain employs TRBV16 and TRBJ1-4; D may be TRBD1 (5 bases). This CDR3 comprises 14 residues. Trimming took off 5 bases at V and 3 bases at J, with 10 bases between the two ends. The germline CDR1 and CDR2 sequences are KGHSY and FQNENV. DNA for the CDR3: TGTGCCAGCAGCGTAGGGGCCGCTAATGAAAAACTGTTTTTT. It is translated as CASSVGAANEKLFF.

The chain uses TRBV29-1 and TRBJ1-3, with D uncertain. Trimming removed 4 bases from V and 6 bases from J, with 4 bases in between. The CDR3 length is 10 residues. CDR1 is SQVTM and CDR2 is ANQGSEA in the germline V gene. CDR3 sequence: CSVAENTIYF. The DNA for the CDR3 is TGCAGCGTTGCAGAAAACACCATATATTTT.

This sequence joins TRBV4-1 and TRBJ2-5; D unresolved. The CDR3 totals 13 residues. Trimming took off 1 base at V and 3 bases at J, with 6 bases between the two ends. CDR1 MGHRA and CDR2 YSYEKL come from the germline V gene. CDR3 loop: CASSQGLKETQYF. The CDR3 DNA is TGCGCCAGCAGCCAAGGGCTTAAAGAGACCCAGTACTTC.

This clone was found many times. Additional DNA sequences in this sample encode the identical CDR3. The chain is built from TRBV7-2 and TRBJ2-7; no definite D call. V lost 5 bases to trimming and J lost 3 bases, with 5 bases between them. The CDR3 totals 11 residues. Per germline, CDR1 SGHTA and CDR2 FQGNSA. The CDR3 nucleotides are TGTGCCAGCAGCCTCGTCTACGAGCAGTACTTC. Translating it yields CASSLVYEQYF.

This chain connects TRBV5-4 to TRBJ2-7; 8 bases agree with TRBD1. The CDR3 is made up of 14 amino acids. Germline V gene lookup returns CDR1 SGHNT and CDR2 YYREEE (reference sequence). J lost 3 bases, V lost 4 bases, and 6 bases had no gene match. The CDR3 loop is CASSTGTGRYEQYF. CDR3 nucleotide sequence: TGTGCCAGCAGCACAGGGACAGGCCGCTACGAGCAGTACTTC.